The 16 T cell receptor beta chains below were found in one sample sequenced in a study of T cell responses to AZD1222 COVID-19 vaccine. Sequenced by immunoSEQ multiplex PCR; TCRdb stores in-frame clones only, minus some. Of about 76,000 clones listed, about 80% are singletons. Sequencing was performed on peripheral blood, taken 28 days after the second dose of the MenACWY control vaccine. All receptors come from an adult who received the MenACWY meningococcal vaccine as a control.

The chain combines TRBV28 with TRBJ1-1; D gene uncertain. There are 14 residues in the CDR3. Germline CDR1 reads MDHEN; CDR2 reads SYDVKM. V was cut by 5 bases and J by 1 base, with 11 bases left in between. For the CDR3, the DNA is TGTGCCAGCAGTAGGACGGGGAGGAACACTGAAGCTTTCTTT. Translated, it gives CASSRTGRNTEAFF.

The chain joins TRBV3-1 (or the pseudogene TRBV3-2) to TRBJ2-5; tentative D call: TRBD2 (5 bases). The CDR3 runs 14 residues. CDR1 is LGHDT, CDR2 YNNKEL, per germline (reference sequence). With 4 bases removed from V and 2 bases from J, the gap between germline ends came to 11 bases. The CDR3 coding sequence is TGTGCCAGCAGCCCGGGCAGCGGTCAAGAGACCCAGTACTTC. Translated, it gives CASSPGSGQETQYF.

The rearrangement joins TRBV2 to TRBJ2-7; 7 bases map to TRBD1. Germline V gene sequence: CDR1 SNHLY, CDR2 FYNNEI. Trimming removed 3 bases from V and 8 bases from J; junction bases left unmatched: 10. This CDR3 comprises 14 residues. The CDR3 protein is CASSERQGGSQQYF. The CDR3 bases are TGTGCCAGCAGTGAGAGACAGGGTGGGAGCCAGCAGTACTTC.

The chain couples TRBV15 to TRBJ1-4; no clear D gene. The CDR3 consists of 15 residues. Trimming cost V 2 bases and J 6 bases, with 13 bases left between them. Germline lookup yields CDR1 LNHNV and CDR2 YYDKDF (reference sequence). For the CDR3, the DNA is TGTGCCACCAGCAGACAGTCGCCAACCTATGAAAAACTGTTTTTT. As protein: CATSRQSPTYEKLFF.

The chain is built from TRBV5-1 and TRBJ2-6, with D perhaps matching TRBD2 (5 bases). The germline V and J ends were trimmed by 4 bases and 2 bases, with 13 bases remaining between them. This CDR3 is 16 amino acids long. CDR1 is SGHRS and CDR2 is YFSETQ in the germline V gene. The CDR3 DNA reads as TGCGCCAGCAGCCCCTACGGGGTTGCTGGGGCCAACGTCCTGACTTTC. This sequence encodes CASSPYGVAGANVLTF.

The V call is TRBV5-6, the J call TRBJ2-5; the D gene is possibly TRBD2 (6 bases). Germline loops: CDR1 SGHDT, CDR2 YYEEEE. Between the trimmed V and J ends, which lost 1 base and 1 base, there was a span of 14 bases. The length of the CDR3 is 16 residues. CDR3 in DNA: TGTGCCAGCAGCTTGTGGGCGGGGACCCTCCAAGAGACCCAGTACTTC. It encodes CASSLWAGTLQETQYF.

The J gene is TRBJ1-1, the V gene TRBV3-1 (or the pseudogene TRBV3-2), with D tentatively TRBD1 (5 bases). Per germline, CDR1 LGHDT and CDR2 YNNKEL (reference sequence). V lost 3 bases and J lost 5, with 13 bases in between. The CDR3 sequence is 14 residues long. Here the CDR3 DNA reads TGTGCCAGCAGCCATTCAGGGTGGGGGACTGAAGCTTTCTTT. The encoded protein is CASSHSGWGTEAFF.

This clone was observed a handful of times. The J gene is TRBJ1-1, the V gene TRBV6-5, with 7 bases fitting TRBD1. Germline trimming cut 8 bases from V and 7 bases from J; bases unmatched to any gene: 7. This CDR3 region has 12 residues. Germline values: CDR1 MNHEY, CDR2 SVGAGI. CDR3 protein: CASSDRVFEAFF. The DNA of the CDR3 is TGTGCCAGCTCAGACAGGGTGTTTGAAGCTTTCTTT.

The chain carries TRBV30 and TRBJ2-3; maybe TRBD1 (6 bases). The V gene lost 6 bases and the J gene lost 2 bases, with 9 bases spanning the gap. The CDR3 is made up of 12 amino acids. Germline V gene sequence: CDR1 GTSNPN, CDR2 SVGIG (reference sequence). The CDR3 region has the DNA TGTGCCTGCAGGGGATTCACAGATACGCAGTATTTT. Its protein product is CACRGFTDTQYF. Full variable domain (missing parts from reference TRBV30 and TRBJ2-3): SQTIHQWPATLVQPVGSPLSLECTVEGTSNPNLYWYRQAAGRGLQLLFYSVGIGQISSEVPQNLSASRPQDRQFILSSKKLLLSDSGFYLCACRGFTDTQYFGPGTRLTVL.

The rearrangement uses TRBV2 and TRBJ2-7; D gene uncertain. Looked up from germline, CDR1 is SNHLY and CDR2 is FYNNEI. CDR3 length: 12 amino acids. V was cut by 7 bases and J by 0 bases, with 7 bases left in between. Written as DNA, the CDR3 is TGTGCCAGCATAGCAGGCTCCTACGAGCAGTACTTC. Its translation is CASIAGSYEQYF.

Here the CDR3 reads CASSQGSGGQPQHF. CDR3 DNA sequence: TGTGCCAGCAGCCAAGGGTCGGGCGGGCAGCCCCAGCATTTT. The rearrangement joins TRBV3-1 (or the pseudogene TRBV3-2) to TRBJ1-5; the D is unclear. V was clipped by 1 base and J by 7 bases, with 11 bases between them. The CDR3 totals 14 residues. Germline assignment: CDR1 LGHDT and CDR2 YNNKEL (reference sequence).

The J gene is TRBJ1-2, the V gene TRBV7-2; D not certain. The CDR3 contains 15 residues. From germline, CDR1 is SGHTA and CDR2 FQGNSA. V gave up 3 bases and J gave up 4 bases, with 15 bases separating them. The CDR3 here is CASSFASTSTYGYTF. CDR3 DNA sequence: TGTGCCAGCAGCTTTGCGTCGACGTCAACCTATGGCTACACCTTC.

This clone was seen a few times. In the same sample, other DNA sequences code for this CDR3. The V gene is TRBV19, the J gene TRBJ1-5; D is possibly TRBD1 (5 bases). V was shortened by 5 bases and J by 2 bases, with 10 bases between the two germline ends. The CDR3 is 14 residues long. Germline CDR1 is LNHDA and CDR2 is SQIVND (reference sequence). CDR3 sequence: CASSGTGGNQPQHF. In DNA form, the CDR3 reads TGTGCCAGTAGTGGGACCGGAGGCAATCAGCCCCAGCATTTT. Variable domain in full (rest from reference TRBV19 and TRBJ1-5): DGGITQSPKYLFRKEGQNVTLSCEQNLNHDAMYWYRQDPGQGLRLIYYSQIVNDFQKGDIAEGYSVSREKKESFPLTVTSAQKNPTAFYLCASSGTGGNQPQHFGDGTRLSIL.

The rearrangement uses TRBV10-2 and TRBJ1-5, with D possibly being TRBD1 (6 bases). The CDR3 is 15 residues long. The germline CDR1 and CDR2 sequences are WSHSY and SAAADI. Trimming stripped 2 bases from V and 4 bases from J, with 12 bases between. In DNA, the CDR3 is TGCGCCAGCAGTGAGGTCGGGACACAAAATCAGCCCCAGCATTTT. It specifies CASSEVGTQNQPQHF.

The gene calls are TRBV14 and TRBJ1-1, with D perhaps matching TRBD1 (6 bases). The CDR3 sequence is 14 residues long. Germline CDR1 is SGHDN and CDR2 is FVKESK. Trimming pared 1 base from V and 8 bases from J, leaving 14 bases between. This CDR3 reads CASSQVTGTREAFF. The CDR3 DNA reads TGTGCCAGCAGCCAAGTCACAGGGACCAGGGAAGCTTTCTTT.

The chain is built from TRBV30 and TRBJ2-7; 9 bases line up with TRBD1. The CDR3 spans 13 residues. Germline-derived CDR1 and CDR2 are GTSNPN and SVGIG (reference sequence). The V segment lost 3 bases and the J segment 6 bases; nucleotides outside the gene matches: 6. The CDR3 loop is CAWRVQGASEQYF. The CDR3 DNA is TGTGCCTGGAGGGTACAGGGGGCCAGCGAGCAGTACTTC.